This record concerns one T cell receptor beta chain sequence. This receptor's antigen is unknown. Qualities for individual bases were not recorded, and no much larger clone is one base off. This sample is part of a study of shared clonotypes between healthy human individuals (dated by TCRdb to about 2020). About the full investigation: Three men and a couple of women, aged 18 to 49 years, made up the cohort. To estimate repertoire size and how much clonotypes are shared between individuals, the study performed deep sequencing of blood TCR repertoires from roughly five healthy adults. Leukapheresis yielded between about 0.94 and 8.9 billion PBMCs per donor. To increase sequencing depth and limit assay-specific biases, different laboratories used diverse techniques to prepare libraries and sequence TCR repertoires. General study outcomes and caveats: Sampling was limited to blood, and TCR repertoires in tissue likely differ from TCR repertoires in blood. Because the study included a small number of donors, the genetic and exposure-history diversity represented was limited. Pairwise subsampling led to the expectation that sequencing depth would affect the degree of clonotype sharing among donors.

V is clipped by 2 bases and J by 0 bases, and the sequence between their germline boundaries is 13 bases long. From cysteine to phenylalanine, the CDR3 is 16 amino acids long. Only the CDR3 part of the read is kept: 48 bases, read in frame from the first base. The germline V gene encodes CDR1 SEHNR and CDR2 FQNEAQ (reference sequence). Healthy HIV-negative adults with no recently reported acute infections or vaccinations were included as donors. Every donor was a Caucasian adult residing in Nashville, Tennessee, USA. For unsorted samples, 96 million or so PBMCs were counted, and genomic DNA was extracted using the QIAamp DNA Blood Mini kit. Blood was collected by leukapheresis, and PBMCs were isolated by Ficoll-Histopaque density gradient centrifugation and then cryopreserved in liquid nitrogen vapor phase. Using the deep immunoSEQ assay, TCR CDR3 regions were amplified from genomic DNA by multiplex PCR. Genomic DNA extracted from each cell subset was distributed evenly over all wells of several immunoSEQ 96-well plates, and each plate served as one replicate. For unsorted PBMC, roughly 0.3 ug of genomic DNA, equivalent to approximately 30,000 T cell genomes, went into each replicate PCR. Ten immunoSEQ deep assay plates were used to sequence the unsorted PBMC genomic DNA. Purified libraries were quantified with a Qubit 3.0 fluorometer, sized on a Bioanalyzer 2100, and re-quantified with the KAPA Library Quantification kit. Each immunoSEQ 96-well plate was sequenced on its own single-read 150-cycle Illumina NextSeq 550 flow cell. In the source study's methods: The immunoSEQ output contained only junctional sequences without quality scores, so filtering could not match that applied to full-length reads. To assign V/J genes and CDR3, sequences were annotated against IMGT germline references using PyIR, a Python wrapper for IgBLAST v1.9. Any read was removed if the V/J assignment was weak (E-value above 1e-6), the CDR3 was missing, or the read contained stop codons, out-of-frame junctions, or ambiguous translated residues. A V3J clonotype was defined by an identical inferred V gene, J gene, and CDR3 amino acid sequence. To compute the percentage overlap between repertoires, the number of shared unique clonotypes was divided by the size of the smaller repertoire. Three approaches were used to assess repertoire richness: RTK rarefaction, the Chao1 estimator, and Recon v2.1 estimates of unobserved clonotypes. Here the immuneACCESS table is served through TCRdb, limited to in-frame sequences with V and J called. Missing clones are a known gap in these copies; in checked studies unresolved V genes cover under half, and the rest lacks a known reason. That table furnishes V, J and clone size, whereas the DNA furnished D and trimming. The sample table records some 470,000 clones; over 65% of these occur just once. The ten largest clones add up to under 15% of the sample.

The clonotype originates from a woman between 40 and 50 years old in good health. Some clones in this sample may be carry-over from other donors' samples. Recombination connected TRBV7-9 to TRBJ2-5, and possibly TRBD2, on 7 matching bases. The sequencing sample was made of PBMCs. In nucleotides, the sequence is TGTGCCAGCAGCTTATTGGGAGGGGGGTACCAAGAGACCCAGTACTTC. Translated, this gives CASSLLGGGYQETQYF.